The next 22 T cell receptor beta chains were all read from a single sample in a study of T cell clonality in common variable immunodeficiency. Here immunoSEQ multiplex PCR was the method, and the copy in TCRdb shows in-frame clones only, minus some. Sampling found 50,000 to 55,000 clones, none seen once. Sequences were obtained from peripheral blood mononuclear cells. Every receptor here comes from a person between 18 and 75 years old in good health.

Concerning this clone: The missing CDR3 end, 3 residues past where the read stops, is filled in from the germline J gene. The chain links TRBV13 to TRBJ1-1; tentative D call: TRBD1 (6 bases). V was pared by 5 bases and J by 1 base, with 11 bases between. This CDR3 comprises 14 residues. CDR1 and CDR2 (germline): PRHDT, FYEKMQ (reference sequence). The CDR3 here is CASSTGTTNTEAFF. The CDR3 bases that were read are TGTGCCAGCAGCACCGGGACAACGAACACTGAA.

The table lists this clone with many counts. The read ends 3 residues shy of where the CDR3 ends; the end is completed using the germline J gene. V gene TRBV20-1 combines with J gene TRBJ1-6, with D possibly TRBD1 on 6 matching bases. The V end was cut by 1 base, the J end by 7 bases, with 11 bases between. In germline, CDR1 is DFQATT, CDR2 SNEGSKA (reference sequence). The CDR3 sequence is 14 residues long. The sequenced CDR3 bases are TGCAGTGCTAGAGGGGGACAAGAGAATTCACCC. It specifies CSARGGQENSP. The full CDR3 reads CSARGGQENSPLHF.

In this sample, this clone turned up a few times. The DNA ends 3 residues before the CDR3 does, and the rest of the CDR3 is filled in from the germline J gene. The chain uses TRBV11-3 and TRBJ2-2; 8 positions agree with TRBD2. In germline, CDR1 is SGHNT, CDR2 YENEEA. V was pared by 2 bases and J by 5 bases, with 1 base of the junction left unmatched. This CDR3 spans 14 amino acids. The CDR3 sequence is CASSLSGGTGELFF. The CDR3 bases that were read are TGTGCCAGCAGCTTATCGGGGGGGACCGGGGAG.

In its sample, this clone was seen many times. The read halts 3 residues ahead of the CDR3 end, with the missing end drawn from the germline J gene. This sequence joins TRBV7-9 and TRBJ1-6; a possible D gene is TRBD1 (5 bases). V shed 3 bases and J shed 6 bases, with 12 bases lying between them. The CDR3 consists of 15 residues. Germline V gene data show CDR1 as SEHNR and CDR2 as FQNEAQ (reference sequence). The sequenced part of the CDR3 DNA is TGTGCCAGCAGCTTTACGGCCCAGGGTAATTCACCC. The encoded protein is CASSFTAQGNSP. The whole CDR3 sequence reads CASSFTAQGNSPLHF.

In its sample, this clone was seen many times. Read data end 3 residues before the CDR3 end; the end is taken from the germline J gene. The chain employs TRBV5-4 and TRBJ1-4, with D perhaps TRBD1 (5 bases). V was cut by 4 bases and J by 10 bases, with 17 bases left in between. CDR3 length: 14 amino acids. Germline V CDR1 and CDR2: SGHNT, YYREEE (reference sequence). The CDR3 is CASSVGVFGGKLFF. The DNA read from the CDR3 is TGTGCCAGCAGCGTAGGGGTTTTCGGGGGAAAA. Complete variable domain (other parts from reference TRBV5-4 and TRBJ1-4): ETGVTQSPTHLIKTRGQQVTLRCSSQSGHNTVSWYQQALGQGPQFIFQYYREEENGRGNFPPRFSGLQFPNYSSELNVNALELDDSALYLCASSVGVFGGKLFFGSGTQLSVL.

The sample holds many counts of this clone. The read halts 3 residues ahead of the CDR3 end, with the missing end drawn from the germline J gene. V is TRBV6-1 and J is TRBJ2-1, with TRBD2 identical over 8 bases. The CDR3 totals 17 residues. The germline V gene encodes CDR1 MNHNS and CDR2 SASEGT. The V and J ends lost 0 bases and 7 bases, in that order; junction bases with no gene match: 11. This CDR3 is CASSEASSSGSYNEQFF. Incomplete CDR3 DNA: TGTGCCAGCAGTGAAGCCTCCTCGAGCGGGAGTTATAATGAG.

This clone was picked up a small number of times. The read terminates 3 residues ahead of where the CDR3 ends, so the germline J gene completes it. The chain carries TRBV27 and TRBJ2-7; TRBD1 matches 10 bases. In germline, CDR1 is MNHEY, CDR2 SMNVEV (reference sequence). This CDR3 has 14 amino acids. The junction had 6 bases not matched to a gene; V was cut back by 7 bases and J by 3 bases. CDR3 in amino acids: CASKGRDRGYEQYF. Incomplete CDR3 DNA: TGTGCCAGCAAGGGCAGGGACAGGGGCTACGAG.

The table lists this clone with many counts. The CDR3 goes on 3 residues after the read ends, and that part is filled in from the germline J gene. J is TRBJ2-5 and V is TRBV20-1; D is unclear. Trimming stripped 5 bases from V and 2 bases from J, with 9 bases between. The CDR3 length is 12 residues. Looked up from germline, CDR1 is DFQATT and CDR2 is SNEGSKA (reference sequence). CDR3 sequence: CSAPLTQETQYF. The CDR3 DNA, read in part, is TGCAGTGCTCCACTAACTCAAGAGACC.

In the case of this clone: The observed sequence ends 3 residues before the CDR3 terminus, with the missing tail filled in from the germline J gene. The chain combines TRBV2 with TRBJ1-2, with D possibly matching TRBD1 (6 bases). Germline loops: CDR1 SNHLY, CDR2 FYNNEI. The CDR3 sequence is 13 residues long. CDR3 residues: CASSGGPYNDYTF. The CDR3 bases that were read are TGTGCCAGCAGCGGGGGGCCCTACAATGAC.

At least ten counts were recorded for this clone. Incomplete CDR3 DNA: TGTGCCAGCAGTTCGTCCGGCACAGATACG. Translation gives CASSSSGTDT. The whole CDR3 protein is CASSSSGTDTQYF. The chain is built from TRBV12-3 or TRBV12-4 and TRBJ2-3; no clear D. Read data end 3 residues before the CDR3 end; the end is taken from the germline J gene. CDR3 length: 13 residues. V was clipped by 4 bases and J by 1 base, with 6 bases between them.

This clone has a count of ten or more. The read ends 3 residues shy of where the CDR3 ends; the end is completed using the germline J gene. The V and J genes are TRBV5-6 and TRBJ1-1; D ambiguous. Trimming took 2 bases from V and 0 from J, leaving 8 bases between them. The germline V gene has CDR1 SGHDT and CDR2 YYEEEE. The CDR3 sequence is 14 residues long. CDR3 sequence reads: CASSLTFMNTEAFF. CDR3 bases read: TGTGCCAGCAGCTTAACATTCATGAACACTGAA.

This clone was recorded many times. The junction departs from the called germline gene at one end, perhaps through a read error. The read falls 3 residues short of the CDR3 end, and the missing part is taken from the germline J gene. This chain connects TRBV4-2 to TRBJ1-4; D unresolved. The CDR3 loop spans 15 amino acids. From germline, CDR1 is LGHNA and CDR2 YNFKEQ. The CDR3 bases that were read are TGCGCCAGCAGCCAAGCTAGCGCCTCGAATGAAAAA. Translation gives CASSQASASNEK. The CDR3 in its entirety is CASSQASASNEKLFF.

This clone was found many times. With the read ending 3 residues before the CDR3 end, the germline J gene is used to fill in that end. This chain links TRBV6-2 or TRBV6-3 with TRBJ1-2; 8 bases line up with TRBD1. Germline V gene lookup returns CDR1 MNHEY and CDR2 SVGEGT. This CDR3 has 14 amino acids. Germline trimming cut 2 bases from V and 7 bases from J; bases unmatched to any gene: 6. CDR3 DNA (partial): TGTGCCAGCAGTTACGTCCAGGGGGCGCGTGGC. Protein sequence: CASSYVQGARG. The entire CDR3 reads CASSYVQGARGYTF.

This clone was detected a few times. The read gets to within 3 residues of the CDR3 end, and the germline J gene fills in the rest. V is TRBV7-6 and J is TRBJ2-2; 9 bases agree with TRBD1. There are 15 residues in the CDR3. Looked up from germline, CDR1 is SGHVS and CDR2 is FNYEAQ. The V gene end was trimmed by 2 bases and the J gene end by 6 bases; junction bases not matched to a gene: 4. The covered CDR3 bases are TGTGCCAGCAGCTTAACAGGGGGCGGAGCCGGGGAG. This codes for CASSLTGGGAGE. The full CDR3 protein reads CASSLTGGGAGELFF.

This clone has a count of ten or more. The CDR3 DNA, read in part, is TGCGCCAGCAGCCTCAACAGGGGGGGCTTTGAAAAA. This sequence encodes CASSLNRGGFEK. The full CDR3 reads CASSLNRGGFEKLFF. The chain carries TRBV5-1 and TRBJ1-4; 8 nucleotides agree with TRBD1. The read finishes 3 residues shy of the CDR3 end, and the germline J gene is used to complete it. The CDR3 contains 15 residues. CDR1 is SGHRS and CDR2 is YFSETQ in the germline V gene. Trimming removed 4 bases from V and 7 bases from J; junction bases left unmatched: 9.

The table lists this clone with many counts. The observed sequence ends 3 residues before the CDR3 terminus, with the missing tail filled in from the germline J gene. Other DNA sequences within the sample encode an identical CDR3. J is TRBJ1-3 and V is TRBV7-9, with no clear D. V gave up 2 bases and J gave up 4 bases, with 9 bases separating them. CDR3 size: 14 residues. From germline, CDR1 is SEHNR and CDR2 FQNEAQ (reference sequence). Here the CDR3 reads CASSLPWAGNTIYF. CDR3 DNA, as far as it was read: TGTGCCAGCAGCTTACCCTGGGCAGGAAACACC.

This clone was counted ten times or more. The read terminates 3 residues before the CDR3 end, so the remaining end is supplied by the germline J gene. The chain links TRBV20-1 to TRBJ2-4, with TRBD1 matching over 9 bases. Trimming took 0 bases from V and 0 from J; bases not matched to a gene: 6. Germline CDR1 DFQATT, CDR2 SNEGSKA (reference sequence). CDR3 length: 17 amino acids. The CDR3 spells CSARDRDRDIAKNIQYF. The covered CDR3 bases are TGCAGTGCTAGAGATAGGGACAGGGACATAGCCAAAAACATT.

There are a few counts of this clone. The CDR3 loop reads CSASGSGGSRADNEQFF. The part of the CDR3 DNA that was read is TGCAGTGCTAGCGGGTCGGGGGGCTCGCGGGCGGACAATGAG. The V and J genes are TRBV20-1 and TRBJ2-1, with D tentatively TRBD2 (7 bases). Read coverage stops 3 residues before the CDR3 terminus; the germline J gene supplies the remainder. This CDR3 spans 17 amino acids. Germline CDR1 DFQATT, CDR2 SNEGSKA (reference sequence). V was cut by 3 bases and J by 5 bases, with 23 bases left in between.

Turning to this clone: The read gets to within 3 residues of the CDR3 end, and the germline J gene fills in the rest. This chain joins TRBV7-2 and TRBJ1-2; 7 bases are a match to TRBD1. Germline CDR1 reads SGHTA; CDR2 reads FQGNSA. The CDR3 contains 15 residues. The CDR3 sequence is CASSPYMTGRNDYTF. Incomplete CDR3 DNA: TGTGCCAGCAGCCCTTATATGACAGGGAGGAATGAC. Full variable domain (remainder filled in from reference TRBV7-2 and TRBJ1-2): GAGVSQSPSNKVTEKGKDVELRCDPISGHTALYWYRQSLGQGLEFLIYFQGNSAPDKSGLPSDRFSAERTGGSVSTLTIQRTQQEDSAVYLCASSPYMTGRNDYTFGSGTRLTVV.

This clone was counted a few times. CDR3 DNA, as far as it was read: TGTGCCTGGAGTGCCGGGACTGTAAAAAATGAG. Encoded protein: CAWSAGTVKNE. The full-length CDR3 reads as CAWSAGTVKNEQFF. The chain recombines TRBV30 with TRBJ2-1, with D possibly TRBD2 on 6 matching bases. The sequence runs out 3 residues before the end of the CDR3; the remainder is reconstructed from the germline J gene. Looked up from germline, CDR1 is GTSNPN and CDR2 is SVGIG (reference sequence). Trimming cost V 1 base and J 7 bases, with 14 bases left between them. The CDR3 is made up of 14 amino acids.

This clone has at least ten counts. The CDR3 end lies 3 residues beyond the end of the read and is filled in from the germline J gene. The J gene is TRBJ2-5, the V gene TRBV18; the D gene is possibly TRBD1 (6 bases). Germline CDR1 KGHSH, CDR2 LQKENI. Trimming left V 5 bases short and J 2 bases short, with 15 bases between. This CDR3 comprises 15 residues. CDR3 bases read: TGTGCCAGCTCAAATATGGGACACCTTCAAGAGACC. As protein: CASSNMGHLQET. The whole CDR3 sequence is CASSNMGHLQETQYF.

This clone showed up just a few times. The sequenced part of the CDR3 DNA is TGCGCCAGCAGTAGCCCCGCCGGCTCCTACGAG. This encodes CASSSPAGSYE. The whole CDR3 sequence is CASSSPAGSYEQYF. The chain recombines TRBV10-2 with TRBJ2-7; the D is unclear. The read terminates 3 residues before the CDR3 end, so the remaining end is supplied by the germline J gene. CDR3 length: 14 amino acids. Germline values: CDR1 WSHSY, CDR2 SAAADI. Deletions cut 5 bases from V and 0 bases from J, with 11 bases between.